Following are 2 T cell receptor beta chains from one sample sequenced in a study of blood T cells in healthy people across ages. A J-beta primer mix and a sample-barcoded 5' primer were used in a second PCR of about 7 to 12 cycles. TCRdb re-derived calls from the 5' RACE reads in MiXCR, one entry per CDR3 protein. The profile shows some 880,000 distinct CDR3 sequences, 35% to 40% of them singletons. The material sequenced was blood. The receptors derive from a man aged 18 to 30 in good health.

This clonotype was seen more than once but under ten times. This chain links TRBV7-2 with TRBJ2-1; the match to TRBD2 covers 8 bases. Looked up from germline, CDR1 is SGHTA and CDR2 is FQGNSA. V gave up 4 bases and J gave up 9 bases; unmatched junction bases: 8. There are 14 residues in the CDR3. The CDR3 DNA follows: TGTGCCAGCAGCTCCGGGGGGGATACACTTGAGCAGTTCTTC. This sequence encodes CASSSGGDTLEQFF. Full variable domain (remainder filled in from reference TRBV7-2 and TRBJ2-1): GAGVSQSPSNKVTEKGKDVELRCDPISGHTALYWYRQSLGQGLEFLIYFQGNSAPDKSGLPSDRFSAERTGGSVSTLTIQRTQQEDSAVYLCASSSGGDTLEQFFGPGTRLTVL.

The chain is built from TRBV7-9 and TRBJ2-1; 9 nucleotides line up with TRBD1. V trimming: 5 bases; J trimming: 2 bases; junction bases outside the gene matches: 7. The CDR3 loop spans 16 amino acids. The V gene's germline CDR1 is SEHNR and CDR2 FQNEAQ (reference sequence). In nucleotides, the CDR3 is TGTGCCAGCAGCCTCGGACAGGGGAAAGCCTACAATGAGCAGTTCTTC. Residues: CASSLGQGKAYNEQFF.